The T cell receptor beta chain under discussion was sequenced for a study of T cell repertoires in cytomegalovirus infection. A single record per CDR3 protein comes from TCRdb applying MiXCR to the reads. The sample has some 350,000 distinct CDR3 sequences, about a sixth seen once; the top ten hold 7.5% to 9.5%. This clonotype was detected many times. The CDR3 has 15 residues. V was clipped by 1 base and J by 2 bases, with 11 bases between them. From germline, CDR1 is SGHVS and CDR2 FQNEAQ. This chain joins TRBV7-8 and TRBJ2-5; TRBD2 is a possible D gene (6 bases). The sample consisted of PBMCs. This clonotype originated in a human donor in good health (CMV status not recorded). Some clones in this sample may be carry-over from other donors' samples. The CDR3 loop reads CASSLVRGGQETQYF. CDR3 bases: TGTGCCAGCAGCTTAGTGAGAGGAGGGCAAGAGACCCAGTACTTC. Full variable domain (outside the CDR3, taken from reference TRBV7-8 and TRBJ2-5): GAGVSQSPRYKVAKRGQDVALRCDPISGHVSLFWYQQALGQGPEFLTYFQNEAQLDKSGLPSDRFFAERPEGSVSTLKIQRTQQEDSAVYLCASSLVRGGQETQYFGPGTRLLVL.